Described below is a single T cell receptor (beta chain) sequence and its context. Its antigen is still unknown. Germline trimming cut 0 bases from V and 7 bases from J; bases unmatched to any gene: 4. Germline CDR1 is MNHNS and CDR2 is SASEGT. The CDR3 extends over 15 amino acids. This sample is part of a study of blood T cells in healthy people across ages. Points from the study as a whole: Because donor CMV status was unknown, expanded clonotype changes were possibly confounded. Researchers said unsorted PBMCs prevented a conclusive naive versus antigen-experienced comparison.

Alongside a J-beta primer mix, a sample-barcoded 5' primer served in a second PCR lasting 7 to 11 cycles. Every sample returned 2.5 million or more CDR3-containing paired-end reads. TCRdb independently ran MiXCR on the 5' RACE reads; one entry per CDR3 protein. The sample records about 640,000 distinct CDR3 sequences, around 43% being singletons. Peripheral blood samples of around 11 milliliters were drawn from each donor. This receptor was taken from an older man in good health. The sample taken for sequencing was blood. The rearrangement links TRBV6-1 to TRBJ2-1; TRBD2 agrees at 9 bases. CDR3 amino acids: CASSEASSGKNEQFF. For the CDR3, the DNA is TGTGCCAGCAGTGAAGCTTCTAGCGGGAAGAATGAGCAGTTCTTC.